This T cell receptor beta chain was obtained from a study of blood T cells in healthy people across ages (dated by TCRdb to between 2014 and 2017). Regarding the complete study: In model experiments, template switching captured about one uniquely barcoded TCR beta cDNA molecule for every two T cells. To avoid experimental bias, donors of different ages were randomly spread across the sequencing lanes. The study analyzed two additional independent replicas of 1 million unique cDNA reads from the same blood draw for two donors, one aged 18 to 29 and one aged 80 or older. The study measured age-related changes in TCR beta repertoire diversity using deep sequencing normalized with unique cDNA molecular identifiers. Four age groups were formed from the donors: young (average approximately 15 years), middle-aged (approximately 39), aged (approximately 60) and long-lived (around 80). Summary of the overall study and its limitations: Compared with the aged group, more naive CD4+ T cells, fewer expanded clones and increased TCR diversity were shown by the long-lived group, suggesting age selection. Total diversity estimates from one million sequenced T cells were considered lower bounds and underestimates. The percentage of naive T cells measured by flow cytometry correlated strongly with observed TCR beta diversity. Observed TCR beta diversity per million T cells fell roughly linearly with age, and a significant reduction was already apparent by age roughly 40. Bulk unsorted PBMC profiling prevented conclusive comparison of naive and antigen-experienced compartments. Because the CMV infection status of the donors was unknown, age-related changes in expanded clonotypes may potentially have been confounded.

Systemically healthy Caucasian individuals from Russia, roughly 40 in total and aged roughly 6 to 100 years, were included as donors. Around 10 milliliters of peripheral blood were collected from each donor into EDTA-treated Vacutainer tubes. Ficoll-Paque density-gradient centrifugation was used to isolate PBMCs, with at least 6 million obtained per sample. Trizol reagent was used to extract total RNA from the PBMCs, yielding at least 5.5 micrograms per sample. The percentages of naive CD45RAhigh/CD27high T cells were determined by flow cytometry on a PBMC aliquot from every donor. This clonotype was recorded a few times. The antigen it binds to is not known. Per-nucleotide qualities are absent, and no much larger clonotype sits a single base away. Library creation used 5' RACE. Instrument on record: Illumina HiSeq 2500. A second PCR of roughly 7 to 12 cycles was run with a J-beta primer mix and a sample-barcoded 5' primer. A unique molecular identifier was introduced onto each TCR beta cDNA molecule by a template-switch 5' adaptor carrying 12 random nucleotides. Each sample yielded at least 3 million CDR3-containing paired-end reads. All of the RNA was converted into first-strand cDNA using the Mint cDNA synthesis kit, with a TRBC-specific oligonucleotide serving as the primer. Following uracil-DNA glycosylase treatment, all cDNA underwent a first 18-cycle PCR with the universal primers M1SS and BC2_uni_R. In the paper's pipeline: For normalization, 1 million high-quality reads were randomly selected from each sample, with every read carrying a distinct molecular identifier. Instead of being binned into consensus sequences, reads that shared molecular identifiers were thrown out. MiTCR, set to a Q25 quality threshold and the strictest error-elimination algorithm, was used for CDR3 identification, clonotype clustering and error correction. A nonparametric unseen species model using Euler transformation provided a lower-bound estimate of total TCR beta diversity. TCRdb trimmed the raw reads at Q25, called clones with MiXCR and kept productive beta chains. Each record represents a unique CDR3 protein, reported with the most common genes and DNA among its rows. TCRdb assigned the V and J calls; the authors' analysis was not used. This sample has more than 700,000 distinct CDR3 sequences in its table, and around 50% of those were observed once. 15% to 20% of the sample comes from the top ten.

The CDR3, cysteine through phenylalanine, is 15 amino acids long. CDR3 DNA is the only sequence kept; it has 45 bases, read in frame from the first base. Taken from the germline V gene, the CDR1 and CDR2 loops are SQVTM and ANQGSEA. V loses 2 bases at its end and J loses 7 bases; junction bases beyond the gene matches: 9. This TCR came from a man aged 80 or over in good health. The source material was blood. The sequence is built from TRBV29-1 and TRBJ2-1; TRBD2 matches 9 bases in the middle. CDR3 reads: CSVEFPSGNRNEQFF. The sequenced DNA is TGCAGCGTTGAATTTCCTAGCGGGAATCGTAATGAGCAGTTCTTC.